The entry that follows covers one TCR beta chain sequence. The record originates from a study of identical twins. A universal primer site was created by template switching, with the cDNA bearing unique molecular identifiers. MiXCR was run by TCRdb on the 5' RACE reads, yielding one entry per CDR3 protein. The data show about 810,000 distinct CDR3 sequences, with around 12% seen just once and under 2% held by the top ten. These same data were also listed under a study on yellow fever vaccine responses in identical twins. From that paper: Each twin's T cell response to the vaccine was reported to look partly convergent and partly personalized.

The sample taken for sequencing was PBMCs. The sequence derives from a young woman in good health.

The CDR3: CSVDGWETQYF. CDR3 sequence (DNA): TGCAGCGTTGACGGTTGGGAGACCCAGTACTTC. V gene TRBV29-1 combines with J gene TRBJ2-5; unclear D gene. The CDR3 is 11 amino acids. Trimming pared 3 bases from V and 5 bases from J, leaving 7 bases between. Looked up from germline, CDR1 is SQVTM and CDR2 is ANQGSEA.